The present T cell receptor beta chain was sequenced within a study of CD8 T cells in ankylosing spondylitis. The study, taken as a whole, reports: A TCR beta motif made of fewer than 10 highly homologous variants seemed typical of ankylosing spondylitis blood. Disease-linked clones were reportedly significantly enriched in matched ankylosing spondylitis synovial fluid.

TCRdb reprocessed the 5' RACE reads via MiXCR and lists one record per CDR3 protein. The sample yields approximately 540,000 distinct CDR3 sequences, roughly 12% seen once. A note on this clonotype: Its specificity is not known.

J gave up 8 bases and V 6 bases, and 16 bases lay outside the gene matches. Germline V gives CDR1 SEHNR, CDR2 FQNEAQ (reference sequence). The CDR3 spans 17 residues. The source is a male donor with ankylosing spondylitis. The rearrangement links TRBV7-9 to TRBJ2-1, with 10 nucleotides matching TRBD2. Sequencing was carried out using blood, either unsorted or a sorted T cell fraction (not recorded which). The CDR3 sequence: CASRTQLLAGVRDEQFF. CDR3 DNA: TGTGCCAGCAGGACTCAGCTGCTAGCGGGAGTCAGGGATGAGCAGTTCTTC. The whole variable domain, filled in from reference TRBV7-9 and TRBJ2-1, reads DTGVSQNPRHKITKRGQNVTFRCDPISEHNRLYWYRQTLGQGPEFLTYFQNEAQLEKSRLLSDRFSAERPKGSFSTLEIQRTEQGDSAMYLCASRTQLLAGVRDEQFFGPGTRLTVL.